A selection of T cell receptor beta chains follows, all from one sample in a study of blood T cells in healthy people across ages. Each CDR3 protein is one row after TCRdb ran MiXCR on the 5' RACE reads. The sample records under 800,000 distinct CDR3 sequences, roughly 20% being singletons. The source material was blood. These receptors came from a man aged 65 to 79 in good health. The CDR3 runs from the conserved cysteine through the conserved F or W. D genes are given only for firm matches. Clone sizes are given selectively: once, few, many, or a class where the clone is expanded.

few,TRBJ1-4,TRBV20-1,NA,TGCAGTGCGAAAGGGGTAACTAATGAAAAACTGTTTTTT,CSAKGVTNEKLFF
many,TRBJ2-4,TRBV12-3/TRBV12-4,NA,TGTGCCAGCAGTTTACGTTTCGGAGGAAACATTCAGTACTTC,CASSLRFGGNIQYF
few,TRBJ1-2,TRBV28,NA,TGTGCCAGCAGTCTACCTACAGGGATTGTGTATGGCTACACCTTC,CASSLPTGIVYGYTF
few,TRBJ2-4,TRBV20-1,TRBD2,TGCAGTGCCCCCGACCCAGCGGGAGCGTCAAAAAACATTCAGTACTTC,CSAPDPAGASKNIQYF
NA,TRBJ1-6,TRBV9,NA,TGTGCCAGCCCAAAAGGGGACCAGGGGAGCTCCTATAATTCACCCCTCCACTTT,CASPKGDQGSSYNSPLHF
once,TRBJ2-1,TRBV10-1,TRBD2,TGCGCCAGCAGTGAGTCTATTAGCGGGAGGTCCTACAATGAGCAGTTCTTC,CASSESISGRSYNEQFF
NA,TRBJ2-1,TRBV5-1,TRBD1,TGCGCCAGCAGCTCCCGACAGGGTGGGAGTGAGCAGTTCTTC,CASSSRQGGSEQFF
NA,TRBJ2-1,TRBV29-1,TRBD1,TGCAGCGTGAAGGGACAGGGGTGGGATGAGCAGTTCTTC,CSVKGQGWDEQFF
NA,TRBJ2-1,TRBV18,TRBD2,TGTGCCAGCTCACCCGGGACTAGCAGTAACAATGAGCAGTTCTTC,CASSPGTSSNNEQFF
NA,TRBJ2-1,TRBV12-3/TRBV12-4,NA,TGTGCCAGCATTCTAGGGGGGGAAGTACAATCTGGAATTCAGCAGTTCTTC,CASILGGEVQSGIQQFF
NA,TRBJ2-7,TRBV3-1,NA,TGTGCCAGCAGGGGACGTGCCTACGAGCAGTACTTC,CASRGRAYEQYF
NA,TRBJ2-4,TRBV20-1,NA,TGCAGTGCAAAGGCTACTACCAGTAAAAACATTCAGTACTTC,CSAKATTSKNIQYF
few,TRBJ1-4,TRBV3-1,NA,TGTGCCAGCAGCCTTACCGGGACATTCCGAGAAAAACTGTTTTTT,CASSLTGTFREKLFF
NA,TRBJ2-7,TRBV3-1,TRBD2,TGTGCCAGCAGCCAAGTTGTCCTAGCGGGGGATACCTACGAGCAGTACTTC,CASSQVVLAGDTYEQYF
NA,TRBJ2-6,TRBV5-1,TRBD1,TGCGCCAGCGGAACTACAGGGGCCTCTGGGGCCAACGTCCTGACTTTC,CASGTTGASGANVLTF
NA,TRBJ2-7,TRBV27,TRBD2,TGTGCCAGCAGTAGGACTAGCGGGCCACCCTACGAGCAGTACTTC,CASSRTSGPPYEQYF
NA,TRBJ2-2,TRBV2,NA,TGTGCCCTCAAGGGGGTGGCGGGATCGAACACCGGGGAGCTGTTTTTT,CALKGVAGSNTGELFF
NA,TRBJ2-1,TRBV29-1,NA,TGCAGCGCTGTAAGGGAGGACAATGAGCAGTTCTTC,CSAVREDNEQFF
NA,TRBJ1-6,TRBV3-1,NA,TGTGCCAGCAGCCAGCAGGGAGCGGATTCACCCCTCCACTTT,CASSQQGADSPLHF
few,TRBJ2-1,TRBV4-3,NA,TGCGCCAGCAGCCAAGACTGGGAAGACTCCTACAATGAGCAGTTCTTC,CASSQDWEDSYNEQFF
NA,TRBJ2-7,TRBV27,NA,TGTGCCAGTTTTAGCGTTTCCTACGAGCAGTACTTC,CASFSVSYEQYF
few,TRBJ1-1,TRBV5-6,TRBD1,TGTGCCAGCAGCTCCGGGACAGGGGAGGGGAGAACTGAAGCTTTCTTT,CASSSGTGEGRTEAFF
NA,TRBJ1-1,TRBV20-1,NA,TGCAGTGCTGGTGACAGAATGAACACTGAAGCTTTCTTT,CSAGDRMNTEAFF
few,TRBJ2-1,TRBV12-3/TRBV12-4,NA,TGTGCCAGCAGTTTATTGGGGGGCGCGTGGAATGAGCAGTTCTTC,CASSLLGGAWNEQFF
NA,TRBJ2-5,TRBV24-1,NA,TGTGCCACCAGTGGAGGGCCGTGGGAGACCCAGTACTTC,CATSGGPWETQYF
NA,TRBJ2-2,TRBV12-3/TRBV12-4,NA,TGTGCCAGCAACTCGGGAGTGGGGAACACCGGGGAGCTGTTTTTT,CASNSGVGNTGELFF
few,TRBJ2-2,TRBV5-1,NA,TGCGCCAGCAGCTTAACCGGGACCACTATGACCGGGGAGCTGTTTTTT,CASSLTGTTMTGELFF
many,TRBJ2-3,TRBV11-2,NA,TGTGCACCCCTTTTTCCTAGGAAACCGTTCACAGATACGCAGTATTTT,CAPLFPRKPFTDTQYF